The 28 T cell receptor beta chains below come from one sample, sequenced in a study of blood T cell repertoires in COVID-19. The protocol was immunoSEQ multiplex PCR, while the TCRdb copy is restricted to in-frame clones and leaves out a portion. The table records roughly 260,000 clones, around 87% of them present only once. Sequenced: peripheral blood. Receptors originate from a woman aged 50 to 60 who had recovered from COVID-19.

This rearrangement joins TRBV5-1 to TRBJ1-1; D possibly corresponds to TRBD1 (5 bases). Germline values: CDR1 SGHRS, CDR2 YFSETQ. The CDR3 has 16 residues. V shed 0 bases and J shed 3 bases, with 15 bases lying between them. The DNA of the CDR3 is TGCGCCAGCAGCTTGGGGTGGGGCGCGGTTGACACTGAAGCTTTCTTT. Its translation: CASSLGWGAVDTEAFF.

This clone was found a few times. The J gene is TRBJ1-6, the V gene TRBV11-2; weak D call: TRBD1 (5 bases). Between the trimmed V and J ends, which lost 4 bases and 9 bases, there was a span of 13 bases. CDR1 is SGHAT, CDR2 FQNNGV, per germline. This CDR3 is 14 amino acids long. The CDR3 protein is CASSSGFPSSPLHF. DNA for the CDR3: TGTGCCAGCAGCTCAGGGTTTCCTTCTTCACCCCTCCACTTT.

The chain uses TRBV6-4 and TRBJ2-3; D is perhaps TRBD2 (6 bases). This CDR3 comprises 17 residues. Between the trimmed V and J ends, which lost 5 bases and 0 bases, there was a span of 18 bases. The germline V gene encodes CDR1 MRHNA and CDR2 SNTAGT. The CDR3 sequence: CASSFVHGGTSTDTQYF. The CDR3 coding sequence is TGTGCCAGCAGTTTCGTTCATGGCGGGACTAGCACAGATACGCAGTATTTT.

CDR3 protein: CASSLGGQGYEKLFF. CDR3 DNA: TGTGCCAGCAGCCTGGGAGGACAGGGGTATGAAAAACTGTTTTTT. The chain joins TRBV9 to TRBJ1-4; 9 nucleotides align to TRBD1. The CDR3 loop spans 15 amino acids. CDR1 SGDLS and CDR2 YYNGEE come from the germline V gene. V lost 4 bases to trimming and J lost 6 bases; unmatched junction nucleotides: 7.

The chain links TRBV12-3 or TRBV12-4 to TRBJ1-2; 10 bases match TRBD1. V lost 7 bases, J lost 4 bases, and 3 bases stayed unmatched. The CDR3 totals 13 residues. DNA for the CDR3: TGTGCCAGCACCTGGGACAGGGGCTATGGCTACACCTTC. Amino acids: CASTWDRGYGYTF.

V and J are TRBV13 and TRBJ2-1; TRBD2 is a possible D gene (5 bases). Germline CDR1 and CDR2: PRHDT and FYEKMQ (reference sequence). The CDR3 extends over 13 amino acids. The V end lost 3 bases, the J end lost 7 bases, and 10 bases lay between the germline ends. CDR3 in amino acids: CASSFTTRNEQFF. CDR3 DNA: TGTGCCAGCAGCTTCACAACTAGAAATGAGCAGTTCTTC. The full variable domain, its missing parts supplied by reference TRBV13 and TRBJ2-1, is AAGVIQSPRHLIKEKRETATLKCYPIPRHDTVYWYQQGPGQDPQFLISFYEKMQSDKGSIPDRFSAQQFSDYHSELNMSSLELGDSALYFCASSFTTRNEQFFGPGTRLTVL.

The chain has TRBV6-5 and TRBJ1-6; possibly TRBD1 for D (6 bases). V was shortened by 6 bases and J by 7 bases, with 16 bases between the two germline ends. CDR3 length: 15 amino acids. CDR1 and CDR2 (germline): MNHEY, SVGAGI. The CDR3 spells CASRDRGGRNSPLHF. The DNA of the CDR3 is TGTGCCAGCAGGGACCGGGGGGGGCGAAATTCACCCCTCCACTTT.

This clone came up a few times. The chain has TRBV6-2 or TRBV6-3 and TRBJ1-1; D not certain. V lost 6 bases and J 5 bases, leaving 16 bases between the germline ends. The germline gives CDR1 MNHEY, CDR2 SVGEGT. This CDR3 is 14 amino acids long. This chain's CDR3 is CASSQLRRVTEAFF. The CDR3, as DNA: TGTGCCAGCAGCCAGTTGAGGAGAGTGACTGAAGCTTTCTTT.

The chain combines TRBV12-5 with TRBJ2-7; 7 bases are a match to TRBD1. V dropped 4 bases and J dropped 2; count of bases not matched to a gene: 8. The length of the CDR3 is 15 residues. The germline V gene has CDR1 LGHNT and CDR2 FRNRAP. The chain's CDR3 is CASGWPQGPPYEQYF. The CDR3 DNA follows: TGTGCTAGTGGTTGGCCACAGGGGCCCCCCTACGAGCAGTACTTC.

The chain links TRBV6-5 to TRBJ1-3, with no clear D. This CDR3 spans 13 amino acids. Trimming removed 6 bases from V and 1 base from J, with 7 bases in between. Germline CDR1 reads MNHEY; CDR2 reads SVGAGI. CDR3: CASRLSSGNTIYF. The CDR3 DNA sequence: TGTGCCAGCAGACTCTCTTCTGGAAACACCATATATTTT.

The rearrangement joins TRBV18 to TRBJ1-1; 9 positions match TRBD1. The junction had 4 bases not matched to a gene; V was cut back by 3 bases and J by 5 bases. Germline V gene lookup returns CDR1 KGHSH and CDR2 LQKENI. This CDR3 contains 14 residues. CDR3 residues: CASSPDRGETEAFF. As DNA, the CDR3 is TGTGCCAGCTCACCGGACAGGGGAGAAACTGAAGCTTTCTTT.

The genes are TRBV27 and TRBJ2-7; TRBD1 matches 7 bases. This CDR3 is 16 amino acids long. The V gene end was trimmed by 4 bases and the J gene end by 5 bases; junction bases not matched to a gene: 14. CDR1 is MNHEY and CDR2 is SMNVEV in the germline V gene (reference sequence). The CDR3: CASSSHRLDRAHEQYF. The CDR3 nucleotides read TGTGCCAGCAGTTCGCATCGTCTTGACAGGGCACACGAGCAGTACTTC.

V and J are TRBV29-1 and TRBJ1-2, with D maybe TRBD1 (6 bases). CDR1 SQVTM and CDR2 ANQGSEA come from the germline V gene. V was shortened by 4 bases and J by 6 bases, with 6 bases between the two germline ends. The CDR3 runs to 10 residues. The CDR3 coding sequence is TGCAGCGTTGGACAGGATGGCTACACCTTC. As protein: CSVGQDGYTF.

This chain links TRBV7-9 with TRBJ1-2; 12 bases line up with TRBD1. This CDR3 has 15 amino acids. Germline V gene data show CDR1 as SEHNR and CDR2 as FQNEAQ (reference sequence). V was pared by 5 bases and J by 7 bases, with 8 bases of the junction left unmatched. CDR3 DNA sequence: TGTGCCAGCAGCGTTACCGGGACAGGGGGCGGTGGCTACACCTTC. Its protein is CASSVTGTGGGGYTF. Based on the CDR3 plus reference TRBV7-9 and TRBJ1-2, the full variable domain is DTGVSQNPRHKITKRGQNVTFRCDPISEHNRLYWYRQTLGQGPEFLTYFQNEAQLEKSRLLSDRFSAERPKGSFSTLEIQRTEQGDSAMYLCASSVTGTGGGGYTFGSGTRLTVV.

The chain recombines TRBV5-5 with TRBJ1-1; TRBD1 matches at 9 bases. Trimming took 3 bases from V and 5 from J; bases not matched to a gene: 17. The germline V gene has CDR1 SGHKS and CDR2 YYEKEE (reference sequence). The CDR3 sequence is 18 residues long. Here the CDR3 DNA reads TGTGCCAGCAGCTCTTCAATCGGGACAGGGATACGGGTAACTGAAGCTTTCTTT. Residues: CASSSSIGTGIRVTEAFF.

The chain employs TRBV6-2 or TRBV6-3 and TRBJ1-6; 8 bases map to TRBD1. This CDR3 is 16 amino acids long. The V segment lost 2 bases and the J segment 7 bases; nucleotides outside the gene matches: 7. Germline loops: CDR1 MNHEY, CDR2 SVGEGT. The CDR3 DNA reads TGTGCCAGCAGTTACGGGACAGGAGGTTTGAATTCACCCCTCCACTTT. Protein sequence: CASSYGTGGLNSPLHF.

CDR3 protein: CASSQGAPLNYGYTF. CDR3 sequence (DNA): TGCGCCAGCAGCCAAGGGGCCCCCCTAAACTATGGCTACACCTTC. The chain links TRBV4-3 to TRBJ1-2; unclear D gene. This CDR3 comprises 15 residues. V lost 1 base to trimming and J lost 2 bases, with 11 bases between them. The germline V gene has CDR1 LGHNA and CDR2 YSLEER.

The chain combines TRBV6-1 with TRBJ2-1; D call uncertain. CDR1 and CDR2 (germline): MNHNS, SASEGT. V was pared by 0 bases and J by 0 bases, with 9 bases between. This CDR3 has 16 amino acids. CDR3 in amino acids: CASSEATISSYNEQFF. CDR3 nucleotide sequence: TGTGCCAGCAGTGAAGCAACCATTAGCTCCTACAATGAGCAGTTCTTC.

Here the CDR3 DNA reads TGTGCCAGCAGCCCACGGACAGGGTACTACGAGCAGTACTTC. Residues: CASSPRTGYYEQYF. V usage is TRBV7-9 and J usage is TRBJ2-7; TRBD1 aligns across 8 bases. This CDR3 contains 14 residues. Germline-derived CDR1 and CDR2 are SEHNR and FQNEAQ (reference sequence). V trimming: 5 bases; J trimming: 3 bases; junction bases outside the gene matches: 6.

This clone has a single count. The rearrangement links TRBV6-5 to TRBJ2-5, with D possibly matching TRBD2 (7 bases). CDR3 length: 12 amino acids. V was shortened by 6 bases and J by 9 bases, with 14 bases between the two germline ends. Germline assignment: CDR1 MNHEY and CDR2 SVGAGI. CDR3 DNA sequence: TGTGCCAGCAGCCCCCGAGGGGGGGCCCAGTACTTC. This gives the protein CASSPRGGAQYF.

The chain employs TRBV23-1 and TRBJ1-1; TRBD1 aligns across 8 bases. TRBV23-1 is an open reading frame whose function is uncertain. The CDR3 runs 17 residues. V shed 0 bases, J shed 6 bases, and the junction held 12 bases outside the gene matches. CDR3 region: CASSQSFRDRNIAEAFF. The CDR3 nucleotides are TGCGCCAGCAGTCAATCGTTCCGGGACAGGAATATCGCTGAAGCTTTCTTT.

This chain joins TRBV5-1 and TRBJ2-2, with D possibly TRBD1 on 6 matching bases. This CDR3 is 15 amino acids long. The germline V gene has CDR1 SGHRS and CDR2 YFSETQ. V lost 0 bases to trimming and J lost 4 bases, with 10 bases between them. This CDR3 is CASSLEAGATGELFF. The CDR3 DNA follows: TGCGCCAGCAGCTTGGAGGCAGGGGCCACCGGGGAGCTGTTTTTT.

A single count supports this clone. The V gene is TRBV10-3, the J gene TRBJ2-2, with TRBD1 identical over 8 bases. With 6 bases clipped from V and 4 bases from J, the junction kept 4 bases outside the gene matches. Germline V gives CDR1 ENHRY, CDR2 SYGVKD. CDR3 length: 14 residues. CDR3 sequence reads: CAISGQGGTGELFF. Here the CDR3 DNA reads TGTGCCATCAGCGGACAGGGAGGCACCGGGGAGCTGTTTTTT.

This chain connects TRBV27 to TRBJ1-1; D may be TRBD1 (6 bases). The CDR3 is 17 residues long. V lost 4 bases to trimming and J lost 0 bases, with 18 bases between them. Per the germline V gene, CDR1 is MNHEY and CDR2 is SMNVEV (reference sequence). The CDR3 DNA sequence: TGTGCCAGCAGTTCCTCACAGGGATTTGGGATGAACACTGAAGCTTTCTTT. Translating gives CASSSSQGFGMNTEAFF.

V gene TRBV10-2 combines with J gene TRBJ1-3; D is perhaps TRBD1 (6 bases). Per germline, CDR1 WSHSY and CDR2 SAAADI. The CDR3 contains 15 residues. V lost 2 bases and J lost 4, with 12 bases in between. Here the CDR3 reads CASSEDTGRGNTIYF. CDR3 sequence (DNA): TGCGCCAGCAGTGAGGACACAGGGAGAGGAAACACCATATATTTT.

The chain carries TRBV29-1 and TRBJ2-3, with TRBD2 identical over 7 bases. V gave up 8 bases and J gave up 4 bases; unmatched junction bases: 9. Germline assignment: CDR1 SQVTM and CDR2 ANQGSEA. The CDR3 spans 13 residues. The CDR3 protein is CSTKSAGADTQYF. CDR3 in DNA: TGCAGCACCAAATCGGCGGGAGCAGATACGCAGTATTTT.

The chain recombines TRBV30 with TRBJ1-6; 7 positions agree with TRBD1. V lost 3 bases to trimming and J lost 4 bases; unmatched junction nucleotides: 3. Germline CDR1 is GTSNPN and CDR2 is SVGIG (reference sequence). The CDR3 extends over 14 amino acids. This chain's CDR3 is CAWSGTDYNSPLHF. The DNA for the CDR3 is TGTGCCTGGAGCGGGACAGATTATAATTCACCCCTCCACTTT.

CDR3 nucleotide sequence: TGTGCCAGCAGCTCGGGGACAGGGTCGGCACCCCTCCACTTT. This encodes CASSSGTGSAPLHF. This chain uses TRBV7-8 with TRBJ1-6; 9 bases are shared with TRBD1. Germline CDR1 is SGHVS and CDR2 is FQNEAQ. After removal of 4 bases from V and 11 bases from J, the junction contained 6 bases not matched to a gene. This CDR3 is 14 amino acids long.